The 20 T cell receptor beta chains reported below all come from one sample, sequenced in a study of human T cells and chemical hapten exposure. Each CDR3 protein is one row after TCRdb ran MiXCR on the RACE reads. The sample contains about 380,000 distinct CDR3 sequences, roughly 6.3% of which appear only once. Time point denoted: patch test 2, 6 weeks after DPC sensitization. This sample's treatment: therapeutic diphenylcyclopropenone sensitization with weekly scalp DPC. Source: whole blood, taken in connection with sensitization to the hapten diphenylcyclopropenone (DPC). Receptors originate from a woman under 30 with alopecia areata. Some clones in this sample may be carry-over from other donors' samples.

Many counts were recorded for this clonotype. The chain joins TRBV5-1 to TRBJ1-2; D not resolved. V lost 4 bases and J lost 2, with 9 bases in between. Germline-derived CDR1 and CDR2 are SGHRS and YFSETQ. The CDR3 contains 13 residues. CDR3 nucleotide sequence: TGCGCCAGCAGCCTGGACGTCAACTATGGCTACACCTTC. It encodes CASSLDVNYGYTF.

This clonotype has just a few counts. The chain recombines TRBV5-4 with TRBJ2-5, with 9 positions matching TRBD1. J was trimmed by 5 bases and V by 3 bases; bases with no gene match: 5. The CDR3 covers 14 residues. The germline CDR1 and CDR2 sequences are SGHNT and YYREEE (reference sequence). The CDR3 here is CASSSQGAGETQYF. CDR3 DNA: TGTGCCAGCAGCTCACAGGGGGCTGGGGAGACCCAGTACTTC.

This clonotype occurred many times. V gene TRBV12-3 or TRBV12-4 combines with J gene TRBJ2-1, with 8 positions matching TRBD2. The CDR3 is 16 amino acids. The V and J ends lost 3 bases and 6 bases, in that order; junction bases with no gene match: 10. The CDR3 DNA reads TGTGCCAGCAGTTTGTCCGGGGGGGCCTTTATCAATGAGCAGTTCTTC. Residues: CASSLSGGAFINEQFF.

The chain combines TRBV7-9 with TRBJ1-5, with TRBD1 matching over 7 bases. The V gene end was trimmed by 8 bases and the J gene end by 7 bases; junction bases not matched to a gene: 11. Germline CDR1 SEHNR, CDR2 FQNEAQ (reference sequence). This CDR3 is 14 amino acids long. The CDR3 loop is CASQGQGGLQPQHF. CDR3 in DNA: TGTGCCAGCCAGGGGCAGGGGGGTTTGCAGCCCCAGCATTTT.

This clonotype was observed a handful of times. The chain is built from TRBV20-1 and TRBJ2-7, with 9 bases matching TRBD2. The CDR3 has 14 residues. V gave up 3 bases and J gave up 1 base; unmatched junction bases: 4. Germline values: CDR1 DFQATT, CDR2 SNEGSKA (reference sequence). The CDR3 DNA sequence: TGCAGTGCTAGGCTAGCGGGGCTATCCTACGAGCAGTACTTC. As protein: CSARLAGLSYEQYF.

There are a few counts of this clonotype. CDR3 amino acids: CASRTGDYEQYF. CDR3 DNA: TGTGCCAGCAGGACGGGGGACTACGAGCAGTACTTC. The chain recombines TRBV28 with TRBJ2-7; the D gene is possibly TRBD2 (6 bases). Trimming shortened V by 6 bases and J by 3 bases, and 9 bases separated the two germline ends. The length of the CDR3 is 12 residues. Germline CDR1 and CDR2: MDHEN and SYDVKM. The variable domain in full, completed from reference TRBV28 and TRBJ2-7, reads DVKVTQSSRYLVKRTGEKVFLECVQDMDHENMFWYRQDPGLGLRLIYFSYDVKMKEKGDIPEGYSVSREKKERFSLILESASTNQTSMYLCASRTGDYEQYFGPGTRLTVT.

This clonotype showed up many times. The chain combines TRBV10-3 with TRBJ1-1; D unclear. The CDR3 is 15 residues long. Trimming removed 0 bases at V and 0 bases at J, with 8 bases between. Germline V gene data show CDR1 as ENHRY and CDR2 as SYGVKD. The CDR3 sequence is CAISESTVLNTEAFF. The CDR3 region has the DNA TGTGCCATCAGTGAGTCGACGGTCCTGAACACTGAAGCTTTCTTT.

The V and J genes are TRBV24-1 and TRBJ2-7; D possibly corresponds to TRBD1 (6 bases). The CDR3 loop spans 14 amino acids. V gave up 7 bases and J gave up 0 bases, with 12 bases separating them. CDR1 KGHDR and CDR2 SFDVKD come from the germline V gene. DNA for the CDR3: TGTGCCACCAGCCCCACAGGGAACTCCTACGAGCAGTACTTC. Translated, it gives CATSPTGNSYEQYF.

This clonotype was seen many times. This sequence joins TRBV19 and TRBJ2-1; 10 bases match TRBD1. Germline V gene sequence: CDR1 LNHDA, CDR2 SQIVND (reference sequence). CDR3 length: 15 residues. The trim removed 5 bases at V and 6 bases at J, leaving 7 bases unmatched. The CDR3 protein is CASSLGQGGVNEQFF. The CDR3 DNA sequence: TGTGCCAGTAGTCTCGGACAGGGGGGTGTCAATGAGCAGTTCTTC.

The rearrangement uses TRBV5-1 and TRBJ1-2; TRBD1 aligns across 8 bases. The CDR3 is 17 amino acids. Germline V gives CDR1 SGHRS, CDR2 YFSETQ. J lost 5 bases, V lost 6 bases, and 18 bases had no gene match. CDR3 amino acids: CASIRFPTGTGGYGYTF. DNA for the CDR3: TGCGCCAGCATTCGATTTCCTACGGGGACAGGTGGATATGGCTACACCTTC.

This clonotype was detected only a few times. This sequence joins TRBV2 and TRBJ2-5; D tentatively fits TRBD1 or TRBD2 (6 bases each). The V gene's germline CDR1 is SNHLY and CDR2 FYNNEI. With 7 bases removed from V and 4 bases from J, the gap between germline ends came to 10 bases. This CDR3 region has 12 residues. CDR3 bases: TGTGCCAGCACGGGGGCCGGAGAGACCCAGTACTTC. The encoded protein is CASTGAGETQYF.

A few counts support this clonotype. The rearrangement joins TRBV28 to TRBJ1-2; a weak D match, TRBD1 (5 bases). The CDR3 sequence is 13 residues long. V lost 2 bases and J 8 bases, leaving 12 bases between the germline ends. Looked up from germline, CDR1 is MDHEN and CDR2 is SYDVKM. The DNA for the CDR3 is TGTGCCAGCAGTTTAAACAGGAGGGGAGGCTACACCTTC. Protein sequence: CASSLNRRGGYTF.

DNA of the CDR3: TGTGCCAGCAGCCAAGAGAGGGGGACAAGCACTGAAGCTTTCTTT. As protein: CASSQERGTSTEAFF. The rearrangement joins TRBV4-2 to TRBJ1-1; TRBD1 might be the D (6 bases). V was pared by 0 bases and J by 4 bases, with 12 bases between. There are 15 residues in the CDR3. Germline V lookup: CDR1 LGHNA, CDR2 YNFKEQ.

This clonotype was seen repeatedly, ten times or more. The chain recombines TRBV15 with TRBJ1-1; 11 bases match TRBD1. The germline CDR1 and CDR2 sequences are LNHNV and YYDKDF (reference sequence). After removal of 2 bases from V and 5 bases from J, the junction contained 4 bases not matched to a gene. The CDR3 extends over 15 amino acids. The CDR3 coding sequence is TGTGCCACCAGCAGATCGGGACAGGGGGTGACTGAAGCTTTCTTT. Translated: CATSRSGQGVTEAFF.

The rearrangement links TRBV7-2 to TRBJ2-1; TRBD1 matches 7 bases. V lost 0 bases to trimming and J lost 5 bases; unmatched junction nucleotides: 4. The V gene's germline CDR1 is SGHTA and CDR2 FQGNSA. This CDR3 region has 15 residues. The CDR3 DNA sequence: TGTGCCAGCAGCTTAGCCTCGACAGGGAACAATGAGCAGTTCTTC. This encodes CASSLASTGNNEQFF.

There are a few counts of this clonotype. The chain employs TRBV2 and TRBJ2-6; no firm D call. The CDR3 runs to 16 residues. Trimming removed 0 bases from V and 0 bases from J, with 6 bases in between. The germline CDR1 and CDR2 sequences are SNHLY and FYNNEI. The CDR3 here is CASSEATVSGANVLTF. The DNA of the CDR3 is TGTGCCAGCAGTGAAGCGACGGTCTCTGGGGCCAACGTCCTGACTTTC. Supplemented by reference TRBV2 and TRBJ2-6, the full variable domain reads EPEVTQTPSHQVTQMGQEVILRCVPISNHLYFYWYRQILGQKVEFLVSFYNNEISEKSEIFDDQFSVERPDGSNFTLKIRSTKLEDSAMYFCASSEATVSGANVLTFGAGSRLTVL.

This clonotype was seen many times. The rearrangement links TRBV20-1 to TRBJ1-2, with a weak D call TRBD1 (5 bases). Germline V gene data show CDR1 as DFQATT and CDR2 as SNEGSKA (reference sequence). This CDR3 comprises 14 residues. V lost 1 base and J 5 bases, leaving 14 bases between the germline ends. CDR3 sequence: CSARGGEAGYGYTF. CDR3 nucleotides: TGCAGTGCTAGAGGAGGGGAGGCTGGGTATGGCTACACCTTC.

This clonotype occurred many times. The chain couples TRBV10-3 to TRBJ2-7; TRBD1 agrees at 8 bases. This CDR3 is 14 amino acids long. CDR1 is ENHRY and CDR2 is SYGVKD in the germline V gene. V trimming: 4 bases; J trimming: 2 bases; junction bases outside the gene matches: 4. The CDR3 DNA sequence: TGTGCCATCAGTGGCCAGGGGGCGACCTACGAGCAGTACTTC. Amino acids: CAISGQGATYEQYF.

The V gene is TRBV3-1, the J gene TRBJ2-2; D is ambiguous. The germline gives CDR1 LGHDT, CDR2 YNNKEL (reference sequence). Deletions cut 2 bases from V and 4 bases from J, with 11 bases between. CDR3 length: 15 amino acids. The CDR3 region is CASSQIQASTGELFF. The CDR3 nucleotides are TGTGCCAGCAGCCAAATCCAGGCTAGCACCGGGGAGCTGTTTTTT.

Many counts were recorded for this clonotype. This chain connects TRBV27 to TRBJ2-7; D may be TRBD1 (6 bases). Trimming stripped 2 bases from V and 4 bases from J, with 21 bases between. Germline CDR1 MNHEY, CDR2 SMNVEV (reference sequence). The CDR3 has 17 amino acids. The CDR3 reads CASSLSIRAGAWYEQYF. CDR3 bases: TGTGCCAGCAGTTTAAGTATCCGGGCAGGGGCCTGGTACGAGCAGTACTTC.